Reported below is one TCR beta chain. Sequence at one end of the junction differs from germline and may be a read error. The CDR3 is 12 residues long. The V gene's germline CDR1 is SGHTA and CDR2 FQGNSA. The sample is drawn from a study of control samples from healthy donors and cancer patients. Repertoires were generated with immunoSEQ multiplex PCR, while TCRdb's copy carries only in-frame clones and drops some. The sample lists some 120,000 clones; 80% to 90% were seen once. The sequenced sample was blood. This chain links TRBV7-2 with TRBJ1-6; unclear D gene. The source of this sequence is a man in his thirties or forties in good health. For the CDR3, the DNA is TGTGCCAGCAGTTTAGGGCGGGAGCCCCTCCACTTT. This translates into CASSLGREPLHF.